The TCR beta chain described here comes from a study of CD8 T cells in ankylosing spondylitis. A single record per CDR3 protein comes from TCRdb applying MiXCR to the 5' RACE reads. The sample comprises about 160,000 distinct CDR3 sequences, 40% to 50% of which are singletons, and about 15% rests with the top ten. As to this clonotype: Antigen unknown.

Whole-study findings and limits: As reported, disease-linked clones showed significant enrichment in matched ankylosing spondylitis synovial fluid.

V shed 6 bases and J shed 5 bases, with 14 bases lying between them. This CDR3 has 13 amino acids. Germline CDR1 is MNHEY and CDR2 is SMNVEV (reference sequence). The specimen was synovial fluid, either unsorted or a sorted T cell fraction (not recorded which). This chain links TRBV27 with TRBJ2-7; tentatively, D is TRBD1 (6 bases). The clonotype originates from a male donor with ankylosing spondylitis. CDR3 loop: CASRPNRDHEQYF. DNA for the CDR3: TGTGCCAGCAGACCCAACAGGGATCACGAGCAGTACTTC.